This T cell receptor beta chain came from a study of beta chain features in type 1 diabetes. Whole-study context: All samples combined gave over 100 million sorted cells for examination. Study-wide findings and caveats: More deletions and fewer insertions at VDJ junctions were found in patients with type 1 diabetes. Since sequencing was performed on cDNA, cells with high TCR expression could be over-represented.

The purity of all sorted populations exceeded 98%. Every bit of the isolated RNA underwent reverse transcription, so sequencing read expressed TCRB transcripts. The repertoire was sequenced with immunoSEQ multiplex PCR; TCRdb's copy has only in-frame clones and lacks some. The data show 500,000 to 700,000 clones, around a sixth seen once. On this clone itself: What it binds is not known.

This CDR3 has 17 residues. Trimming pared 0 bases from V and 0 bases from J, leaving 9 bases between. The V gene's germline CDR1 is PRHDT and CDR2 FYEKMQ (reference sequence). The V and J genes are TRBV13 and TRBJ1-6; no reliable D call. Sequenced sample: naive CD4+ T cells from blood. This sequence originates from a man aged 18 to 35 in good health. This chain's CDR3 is CASSLGGRSSYNSPLHF. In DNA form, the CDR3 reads TGTGCCAGCAGCTTAGGGGGCCGGAGCTCCTATAATTCACCCCTCCACTTT.